This TCR beta chain emerged from a study of T cells in Graves' hyperthyroidism and ophthalmopathy. Amplification targeted TCR beta CDR3 regions from RNA transcripts. During a first-round RT-PCR of the TCR CDR3, the HTBI primer set was used. TCRdb reprocessed the multiplex PCR reads via MiXCR and lists one record per CDR3 protein. Counted here are around 580,000 distinct CDR3 sequences, 16% occurring once; the ten biggest clones make up under 20%. Study-wide results and limits: Blood samples included most of the expanded thyroid clonotypes exceeding 0.001.

Turning to this clonotype: What it binds is not known.

This receptor was identified in a woman aged 18 to 35 with Graves' hyperthyroidism. Material for sequencing was blood.

The CDR3 spells CASSGLAFDQETQYF. CDR3 bases: TGTGCCAGCAGTGGACTAGCGTTTGACCAAGAGACCCAGTACTTC. V is TRBV5-6 and J is TRBJ2-5; 9 bases map to TRBD2. Trimming at V came to 5 bases and at J to 0 bases, leaving 5 bases not matched to a gene. This CDR3 comprises 15 residues. Germline-derived CDR1 and CDR2 are SGHDT and YYEEEE.